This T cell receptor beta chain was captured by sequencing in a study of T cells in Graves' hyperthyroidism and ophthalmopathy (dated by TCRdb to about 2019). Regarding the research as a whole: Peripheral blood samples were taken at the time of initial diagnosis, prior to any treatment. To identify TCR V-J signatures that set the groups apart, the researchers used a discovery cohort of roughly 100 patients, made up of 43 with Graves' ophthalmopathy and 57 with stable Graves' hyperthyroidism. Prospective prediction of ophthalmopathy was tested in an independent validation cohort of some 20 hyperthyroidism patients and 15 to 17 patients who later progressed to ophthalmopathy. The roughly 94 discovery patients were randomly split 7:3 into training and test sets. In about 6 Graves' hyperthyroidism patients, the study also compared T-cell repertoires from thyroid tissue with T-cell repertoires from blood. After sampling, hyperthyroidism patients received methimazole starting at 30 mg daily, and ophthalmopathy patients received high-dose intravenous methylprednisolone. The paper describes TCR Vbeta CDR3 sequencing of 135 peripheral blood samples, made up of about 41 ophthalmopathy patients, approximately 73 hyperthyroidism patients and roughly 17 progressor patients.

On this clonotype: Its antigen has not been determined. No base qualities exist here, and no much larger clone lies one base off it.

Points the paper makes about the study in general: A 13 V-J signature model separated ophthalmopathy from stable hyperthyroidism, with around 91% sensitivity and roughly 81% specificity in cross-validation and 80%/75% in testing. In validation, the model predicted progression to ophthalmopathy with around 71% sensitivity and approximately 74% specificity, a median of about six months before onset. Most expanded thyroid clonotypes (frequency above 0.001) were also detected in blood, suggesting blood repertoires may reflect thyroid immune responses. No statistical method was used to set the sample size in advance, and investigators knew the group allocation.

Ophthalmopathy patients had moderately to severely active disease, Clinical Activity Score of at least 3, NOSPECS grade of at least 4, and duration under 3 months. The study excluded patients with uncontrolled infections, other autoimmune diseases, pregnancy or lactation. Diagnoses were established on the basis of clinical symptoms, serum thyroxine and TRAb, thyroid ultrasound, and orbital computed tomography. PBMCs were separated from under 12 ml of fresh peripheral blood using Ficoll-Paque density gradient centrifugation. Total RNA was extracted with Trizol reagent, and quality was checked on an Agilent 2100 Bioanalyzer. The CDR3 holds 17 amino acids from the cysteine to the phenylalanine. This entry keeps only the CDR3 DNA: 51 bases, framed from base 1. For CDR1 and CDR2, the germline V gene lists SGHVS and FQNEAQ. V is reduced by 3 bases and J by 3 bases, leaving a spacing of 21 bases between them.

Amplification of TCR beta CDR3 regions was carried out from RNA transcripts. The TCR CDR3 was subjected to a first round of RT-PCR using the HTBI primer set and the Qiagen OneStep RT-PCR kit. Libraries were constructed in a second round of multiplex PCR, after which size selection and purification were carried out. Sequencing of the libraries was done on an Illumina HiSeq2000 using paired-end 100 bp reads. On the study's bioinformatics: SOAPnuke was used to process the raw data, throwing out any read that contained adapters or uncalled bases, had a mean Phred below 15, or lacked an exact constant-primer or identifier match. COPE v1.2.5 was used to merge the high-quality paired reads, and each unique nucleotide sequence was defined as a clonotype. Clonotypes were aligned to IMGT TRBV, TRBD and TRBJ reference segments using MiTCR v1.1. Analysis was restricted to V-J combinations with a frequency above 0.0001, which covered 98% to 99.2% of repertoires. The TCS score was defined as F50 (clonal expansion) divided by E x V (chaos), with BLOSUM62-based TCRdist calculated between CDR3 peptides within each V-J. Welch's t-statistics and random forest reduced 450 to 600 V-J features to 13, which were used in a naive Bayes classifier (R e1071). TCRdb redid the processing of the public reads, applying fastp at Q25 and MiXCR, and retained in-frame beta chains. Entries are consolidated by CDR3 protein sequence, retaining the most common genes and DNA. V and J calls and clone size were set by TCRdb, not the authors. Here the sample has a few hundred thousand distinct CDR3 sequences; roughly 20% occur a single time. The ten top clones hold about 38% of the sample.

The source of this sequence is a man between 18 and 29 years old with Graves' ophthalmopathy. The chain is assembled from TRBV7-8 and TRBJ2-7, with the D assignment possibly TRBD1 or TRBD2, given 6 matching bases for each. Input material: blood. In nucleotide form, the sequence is TGTGCCAGCAGCTTCCGGAGGGGGACTGGCTCGGGCTACGAGCAGTACTTC. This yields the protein CASSFRRGTGSGYEQYF.